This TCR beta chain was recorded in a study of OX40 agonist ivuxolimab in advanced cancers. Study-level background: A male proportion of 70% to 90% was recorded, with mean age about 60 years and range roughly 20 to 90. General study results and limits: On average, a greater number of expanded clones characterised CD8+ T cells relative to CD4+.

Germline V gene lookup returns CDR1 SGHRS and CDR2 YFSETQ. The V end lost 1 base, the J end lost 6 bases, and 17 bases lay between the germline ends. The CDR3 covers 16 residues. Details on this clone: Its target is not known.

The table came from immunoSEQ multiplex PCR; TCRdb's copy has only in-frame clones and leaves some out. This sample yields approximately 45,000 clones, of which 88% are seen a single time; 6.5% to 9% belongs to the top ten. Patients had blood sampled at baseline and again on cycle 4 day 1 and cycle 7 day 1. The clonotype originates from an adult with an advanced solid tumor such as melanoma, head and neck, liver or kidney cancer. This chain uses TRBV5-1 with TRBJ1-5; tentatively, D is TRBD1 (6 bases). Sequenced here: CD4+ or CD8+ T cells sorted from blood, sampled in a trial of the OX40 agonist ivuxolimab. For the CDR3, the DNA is TGCGCCAGCAGCTTGCAGGGGCCGGGCGGAGGTCAGCCCCAGCATTTT. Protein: CASSLQGPGGGQPQHF.